One T cell receptor (beta chain) is described in this entry. The sample belongs to a study of radiation and T cells in renal cell carcinoma. For the study at large: Nephrectomy followed 15 Gy stereotactic body radiation by 4 weeks.

Only in-frame clones appear in the TCRdb table, and some are missing; sequencing was by immunoSEQ multiplex PCR. This table holds approximately 150,000 clones, roughly 85% found once. CDR3 length equals 13 residues. CDR1 and CDR2 from the germline V gene are SGHRS and YFSETQ. Trimming pared 1 base from V and 7 bases from J, leaving 8 bases between. Time point of the sample: baseline pretreatment blood. Treatment here: 15 Gy SBRT to primary tumor, nephrectomy 4 weeks later. Radiation-treated patients gave blood at baseline, week 2 and week 4. This renal cell carcinoma was of the clear cell type. The sample here was blood, taken from a patient whose treatment included radiotherapy and nephrectomy. The V call is TRBV5-1, the J call TRBJ2-2; no reliable D call. The TCR sequence derives from a woman between 50 and 59 years old with renal cell carcinoma. The CDR3 protein is CASSLTRHGELFF. As DNA, the CDR3 is TGCGCCAGCAGCTTGACCCGGCACGGGGAGCTGTTTTTT. Looking up the rest from reference TRBV5-1 and TRBJ2-2 gives the full variable domain: KAGVTQTPRYLIKTRGQQVTLSCSPISGHRSVSWYQQTPGQGLQFLFEYFSETQRNKGNFPGRFSGRQFSNSRSEMNVSTLELGDSALYLCASSLTRHGELFFGEGSRLTVL.